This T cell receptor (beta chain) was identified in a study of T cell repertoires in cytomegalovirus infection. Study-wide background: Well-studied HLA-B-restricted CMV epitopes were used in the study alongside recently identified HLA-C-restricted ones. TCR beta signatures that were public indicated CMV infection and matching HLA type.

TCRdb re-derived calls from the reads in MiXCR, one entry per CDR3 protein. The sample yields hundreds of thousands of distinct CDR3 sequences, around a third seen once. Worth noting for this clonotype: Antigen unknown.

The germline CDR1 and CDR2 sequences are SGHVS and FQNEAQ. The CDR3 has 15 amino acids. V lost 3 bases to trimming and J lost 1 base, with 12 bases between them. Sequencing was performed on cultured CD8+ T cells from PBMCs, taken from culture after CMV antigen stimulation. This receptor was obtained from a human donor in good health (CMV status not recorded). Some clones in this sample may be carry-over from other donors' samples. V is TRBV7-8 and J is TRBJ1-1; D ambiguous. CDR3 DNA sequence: TGTGCCAGCAGCTTCGATTACAGAAAGAACACTGAAGCTTTCTTT. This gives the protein CASSFDYRKNTEAFF.